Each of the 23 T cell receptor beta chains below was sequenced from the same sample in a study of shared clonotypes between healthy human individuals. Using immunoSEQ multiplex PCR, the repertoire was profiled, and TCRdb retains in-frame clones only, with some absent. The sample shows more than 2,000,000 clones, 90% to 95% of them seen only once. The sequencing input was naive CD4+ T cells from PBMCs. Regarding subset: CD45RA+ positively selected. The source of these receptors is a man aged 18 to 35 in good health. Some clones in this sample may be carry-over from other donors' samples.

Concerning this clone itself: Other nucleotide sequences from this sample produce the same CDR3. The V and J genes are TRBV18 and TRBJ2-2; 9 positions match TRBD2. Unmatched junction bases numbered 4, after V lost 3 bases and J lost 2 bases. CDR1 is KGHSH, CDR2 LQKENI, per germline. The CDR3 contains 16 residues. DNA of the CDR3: TGTGCCAGCTCACCGCGACTAGCGGAAAACACCGGGGAGCTGTTTTTT. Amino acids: CASSPRLAENTGELFF.

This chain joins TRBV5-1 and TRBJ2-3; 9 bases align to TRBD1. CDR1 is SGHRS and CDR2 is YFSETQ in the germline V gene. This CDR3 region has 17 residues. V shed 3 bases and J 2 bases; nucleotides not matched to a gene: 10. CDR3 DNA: TGCGCCAGCAGCTCGGGACAGGGAACGTCTATCACAGATACGCAGTATTTT. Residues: CASSSGQGTSITDTQYF.

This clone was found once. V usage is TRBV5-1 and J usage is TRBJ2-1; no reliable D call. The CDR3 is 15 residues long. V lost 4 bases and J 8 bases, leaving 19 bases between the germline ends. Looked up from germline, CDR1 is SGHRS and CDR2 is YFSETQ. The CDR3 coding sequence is TGCGCCAGCAGCGGACGAGGTTTGACTGGGCATGAGCAGTTCTTC. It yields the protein CASSGRGLTGHEQFF.

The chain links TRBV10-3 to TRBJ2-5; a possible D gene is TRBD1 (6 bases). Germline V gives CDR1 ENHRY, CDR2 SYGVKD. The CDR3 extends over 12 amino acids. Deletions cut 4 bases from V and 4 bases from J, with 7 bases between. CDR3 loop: CAISAGVETQYF. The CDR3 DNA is TGTGCCATCAGTGCAGGGGTAGAGACCCAGTACTTC.

The CDR3 is CASSEPGQSYNEQFF. The DNA for the CDR3 is TGTGCCAGCAGTGAACCGGGACAGAGCTACAATGAGCAGTTCTTC. The chain joins TRBV6-1 to TRBJ2-1; TRBD1 aligns across 7 bases. CDR3 size: 15 residues. CDR1 and CDR2 (germline): MNHNS, SASEGT. Trimming removed 2 bases from V and 3 bases from J; junction bases left unmatched: 4.

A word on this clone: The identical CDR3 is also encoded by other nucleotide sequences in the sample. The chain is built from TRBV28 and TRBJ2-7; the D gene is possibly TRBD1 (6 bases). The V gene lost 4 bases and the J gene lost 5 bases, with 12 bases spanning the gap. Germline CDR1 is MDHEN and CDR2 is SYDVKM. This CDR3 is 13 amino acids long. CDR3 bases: TGTGCCAGCAGTTCTACAGGGTATCACGAGCAGTACTTC. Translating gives CASSSTGYHEQYF.

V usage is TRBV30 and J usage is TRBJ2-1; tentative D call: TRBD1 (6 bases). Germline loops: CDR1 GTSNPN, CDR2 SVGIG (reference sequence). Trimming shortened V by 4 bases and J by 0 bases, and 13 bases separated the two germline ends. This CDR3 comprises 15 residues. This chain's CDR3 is CAWTKDSSSYNEQFF. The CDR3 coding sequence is TGTGCCTGGACTAAGGACAGTAGCTCCTACAATGAGCAGTTCTTC.

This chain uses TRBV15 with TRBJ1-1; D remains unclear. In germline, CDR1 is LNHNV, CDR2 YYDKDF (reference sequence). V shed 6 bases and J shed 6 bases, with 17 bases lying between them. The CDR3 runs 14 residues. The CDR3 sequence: CATRKDLEDAEAFF. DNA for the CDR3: TGTGCCACCAGGAAGGACCTAGAGGATGCTGAAGCTTTCTTT.

CDR3 bases: TGTGCCAGCAGTTACTCTGACGGAGAGGAAAAACTGTTTTTT. Residues: CASSYSDGEEKLFF. The rearrangement joins TRBV6-5 to TRBJ1-4; no clear D gene. The CDR3 totals 14 residues. V lost 0 bases and J lost 8, with 10 bases in between. Germline V gene data show CDR1 as MNHEY and CDR2 as SVGAGI.

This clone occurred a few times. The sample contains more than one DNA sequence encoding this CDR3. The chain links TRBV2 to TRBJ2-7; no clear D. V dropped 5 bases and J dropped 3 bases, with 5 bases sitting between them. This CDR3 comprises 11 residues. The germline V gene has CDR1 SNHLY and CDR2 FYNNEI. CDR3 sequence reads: CASSQSYEQYF. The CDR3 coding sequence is TGTGCCAGCAGTCAAAGCTACGAGCAGTACTTC.

As DNA, the CDR3 is TGTGCCAGCAGCTCTCCCAGGGGGCCAGAGACCCAGTACTTC. Translation gives CASSSPRGPETQYF. The genes are TRBV7-2 and TRBJ2-5; 8 bases fit TRBD1. The CDR3 is made up of 14 amino acids. Germline V gives CDR1 SGHTA, CDR2 FQGNSA. V gave up 4 bases and J gave up 4 bases; unmatched junction bases: 5.

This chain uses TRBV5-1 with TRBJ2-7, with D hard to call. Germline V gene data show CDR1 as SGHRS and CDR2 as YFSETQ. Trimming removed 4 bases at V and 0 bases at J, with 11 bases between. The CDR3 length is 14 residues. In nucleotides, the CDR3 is TGCGCCAGCAGCCCTAGTGCAGCCTCCTACGAGCAGTACTTC. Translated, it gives CASSPSAASYEQYF.

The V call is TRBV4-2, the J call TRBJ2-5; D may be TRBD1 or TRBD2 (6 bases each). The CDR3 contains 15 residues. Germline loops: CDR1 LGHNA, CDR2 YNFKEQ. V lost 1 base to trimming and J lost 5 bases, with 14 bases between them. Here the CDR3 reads CASSQVWGAGETQYF. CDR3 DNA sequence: TGTGCCAGCAGCCAAGTTTGGGGGGCGGGGGAGACCCAGTACTTC.

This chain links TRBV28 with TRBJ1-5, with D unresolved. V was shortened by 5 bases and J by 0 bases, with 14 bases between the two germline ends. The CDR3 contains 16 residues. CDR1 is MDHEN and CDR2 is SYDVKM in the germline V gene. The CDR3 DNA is TGTGCCAGCAGTCGCCTGTTAGGAGGTAGCAATCAGCCCCAGCATTTT. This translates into CASSRLLGGSNQPQHF. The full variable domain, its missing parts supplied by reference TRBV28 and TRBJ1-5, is DVKVTQSSRYLVKRTGEKVFLECVQDMDHENMFWYRQDPGLGLRLIYFSYDVKMKEKGDIPEGYSVSREKKERFSLILESASTNQTSMYLCASSRLLGGSNQPQHFGDGTRLSIL.

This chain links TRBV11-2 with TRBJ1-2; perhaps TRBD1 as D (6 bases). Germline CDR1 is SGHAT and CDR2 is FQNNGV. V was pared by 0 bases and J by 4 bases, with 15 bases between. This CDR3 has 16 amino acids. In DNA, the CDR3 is TGTGCCAGCAGCTTAGAGGCGACAGGAGGCCCCTATGGCTACACCTTC. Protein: CASSLEATGGPYGYTF.

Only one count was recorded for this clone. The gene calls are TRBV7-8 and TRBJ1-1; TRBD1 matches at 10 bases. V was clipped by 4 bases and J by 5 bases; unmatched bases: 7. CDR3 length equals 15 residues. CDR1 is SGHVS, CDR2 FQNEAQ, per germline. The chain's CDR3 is CASSYRGQGGTEAFF. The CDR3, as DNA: TGTGCCAGCAGCTACCGAGGACAGGGGGGGACTGAAGCTTTCTTT.

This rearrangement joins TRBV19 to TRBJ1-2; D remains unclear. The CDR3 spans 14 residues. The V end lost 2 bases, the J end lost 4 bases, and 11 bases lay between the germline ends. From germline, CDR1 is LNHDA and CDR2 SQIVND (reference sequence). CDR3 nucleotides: TGTGCCAGTAGTATACTGGTCGGGAGCTATGGCTACACCTTC. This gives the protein CASSILVGSYGYTF.

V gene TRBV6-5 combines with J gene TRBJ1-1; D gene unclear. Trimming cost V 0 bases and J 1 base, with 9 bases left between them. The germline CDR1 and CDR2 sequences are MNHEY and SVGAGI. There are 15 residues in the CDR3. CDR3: CASSYSSRGNTEAFF. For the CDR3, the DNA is TGTGCCAGCAGTTACTCGAGCCGGGGGAACACTGAAGCTTTCTTT.

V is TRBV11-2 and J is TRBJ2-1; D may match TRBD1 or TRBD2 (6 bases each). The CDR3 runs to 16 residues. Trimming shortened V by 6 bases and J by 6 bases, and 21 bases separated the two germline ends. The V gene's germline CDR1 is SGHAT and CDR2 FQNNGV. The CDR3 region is CASRPLGGPKSNEQFF. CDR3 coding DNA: TGTGCCAGCAGGCCATTGGGGGGCCCCAAGTCCAATGAGCAGTTCTTC.

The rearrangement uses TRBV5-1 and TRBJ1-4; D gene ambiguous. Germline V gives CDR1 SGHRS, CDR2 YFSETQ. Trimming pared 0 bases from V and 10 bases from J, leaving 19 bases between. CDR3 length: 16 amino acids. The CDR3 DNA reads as TGCGCCAGCAGCTTGGCTGGGGAAAGCATTGAAAGAAAACTGTTTTTT. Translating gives CASSLAGESIERKLFF.

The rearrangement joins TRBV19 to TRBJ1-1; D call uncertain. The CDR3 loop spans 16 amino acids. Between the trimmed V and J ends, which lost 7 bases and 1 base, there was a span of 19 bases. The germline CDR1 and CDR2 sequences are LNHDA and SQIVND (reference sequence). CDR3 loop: CASTTPHRGKNTEAFF. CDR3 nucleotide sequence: TGTGCCAGTACCACCCCCCACCGGGGAAAGAACACTGAAGCTTTCTTT.

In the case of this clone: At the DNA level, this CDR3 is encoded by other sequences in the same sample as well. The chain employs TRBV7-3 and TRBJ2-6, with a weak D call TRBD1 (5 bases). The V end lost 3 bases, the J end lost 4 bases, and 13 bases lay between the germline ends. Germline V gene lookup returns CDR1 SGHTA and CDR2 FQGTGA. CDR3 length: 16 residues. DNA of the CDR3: TGTGCCAGCAGCTTGACCAGGGTTTCCGGGGCCAACGTCCTGACTTTC. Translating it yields CASSLTRVSGANVLTF.

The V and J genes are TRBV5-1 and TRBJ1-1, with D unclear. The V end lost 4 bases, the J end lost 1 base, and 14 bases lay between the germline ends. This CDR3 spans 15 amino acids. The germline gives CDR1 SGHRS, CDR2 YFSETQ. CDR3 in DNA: TGCGCCAGCAGCCACTGGACGGGGAAGAACACTGAAGCTTTCTTT. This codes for CASSHWTGKNTEAFF.